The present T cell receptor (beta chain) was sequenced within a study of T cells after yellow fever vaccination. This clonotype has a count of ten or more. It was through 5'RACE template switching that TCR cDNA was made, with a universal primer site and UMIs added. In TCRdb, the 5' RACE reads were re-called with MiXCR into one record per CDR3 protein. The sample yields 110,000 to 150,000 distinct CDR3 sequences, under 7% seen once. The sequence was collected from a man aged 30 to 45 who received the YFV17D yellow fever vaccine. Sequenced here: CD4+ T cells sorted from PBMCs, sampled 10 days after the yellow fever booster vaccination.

CDR3 coding DNA: TGTGCCAGCAGCGTCCTTTCTGGGGCCAACGTCCTGACTTTC. This sequence encodes CASSVLSGANVLTF. This chain links TRBV9 with TRBJ2-6; D is ambiguous. The CDR3 runs 14 residues. CDR1 and CDR2 from the germline V gene are SGDLS and YYNGEE. Trimming stripped 2 bases from V and 1 base from J, with 4 bases between.